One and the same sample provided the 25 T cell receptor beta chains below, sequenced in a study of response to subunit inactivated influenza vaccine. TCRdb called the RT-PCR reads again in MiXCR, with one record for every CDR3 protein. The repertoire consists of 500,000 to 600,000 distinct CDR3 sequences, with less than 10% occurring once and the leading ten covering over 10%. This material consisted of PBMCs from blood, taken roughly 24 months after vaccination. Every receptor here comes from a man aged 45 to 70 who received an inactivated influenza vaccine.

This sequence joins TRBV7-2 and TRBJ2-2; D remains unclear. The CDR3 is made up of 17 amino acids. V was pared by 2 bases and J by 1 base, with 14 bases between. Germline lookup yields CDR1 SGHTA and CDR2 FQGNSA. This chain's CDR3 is CASSLSALSGNTGELFF. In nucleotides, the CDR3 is TGTGCCAGCAGCTTATCGGCCCTCAGTGGGAACACCGGGGAGCTGTTTTTT.

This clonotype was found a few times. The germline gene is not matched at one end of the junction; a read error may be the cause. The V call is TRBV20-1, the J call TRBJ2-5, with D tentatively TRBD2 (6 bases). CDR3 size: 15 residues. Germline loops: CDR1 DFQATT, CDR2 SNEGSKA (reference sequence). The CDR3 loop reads CSARDYGGARETQYF. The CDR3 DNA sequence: TGCAGTGCCAGAGACTATGGAGGGGCGCGCGAGACCCAGTACTTC.

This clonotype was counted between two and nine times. The CDR3 region is CASSSTSNEQFF. The CDR3 DNA reads TGCGCCAGCAGCTCGACTAGCAATGAGCAGTTCTTC. This chain links TRBV5-1 with TRBJ2-1, with D tentatively TRBD2 (6 bases). This CDR3 has 12 residues. From germline, CDR1 is SGHRS and CDR2 YFSETQ. V lost 3 bases and J lost 6, with 7 bases in between.

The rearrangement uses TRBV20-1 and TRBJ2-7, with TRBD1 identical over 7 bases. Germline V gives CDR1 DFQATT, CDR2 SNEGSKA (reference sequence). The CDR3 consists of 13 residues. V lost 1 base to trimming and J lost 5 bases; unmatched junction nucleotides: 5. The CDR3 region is CSARGQGFNEQYF. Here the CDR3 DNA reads TGCAGTGCTAGAGGACAGGGCTTCAACGAGCAGTACTTC.

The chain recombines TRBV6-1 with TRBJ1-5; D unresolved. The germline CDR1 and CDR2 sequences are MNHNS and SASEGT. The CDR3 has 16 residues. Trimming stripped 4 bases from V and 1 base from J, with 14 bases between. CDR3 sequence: CASSGGAWGSNQPQHF. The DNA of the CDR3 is TGTGCCAGCAGTGGTGGAGCTTGGGGAAGCAATCAGCCCCAGCATTTT.

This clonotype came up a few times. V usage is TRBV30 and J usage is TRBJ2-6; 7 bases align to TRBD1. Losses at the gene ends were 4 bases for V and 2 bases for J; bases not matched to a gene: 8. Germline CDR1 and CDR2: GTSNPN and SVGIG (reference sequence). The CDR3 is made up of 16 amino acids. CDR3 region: CAWNRDRVAGANVLTF. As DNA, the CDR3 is TGTGCCTGGAACCGGGACAGAGTAGCTGGGGCCAACGTCCTGACTTTC. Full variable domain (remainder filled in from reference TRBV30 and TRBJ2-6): SQTIHQWPATLVQPVGSPLSLECTVEGTSNPNLYWYRQAAGRGLQLLFYSVGIGQISSEVPQNLSASRPQDRQFILSSKKLLLSDSGFYLCAWNRDRVAGANVLTFGAGSRLTVL.

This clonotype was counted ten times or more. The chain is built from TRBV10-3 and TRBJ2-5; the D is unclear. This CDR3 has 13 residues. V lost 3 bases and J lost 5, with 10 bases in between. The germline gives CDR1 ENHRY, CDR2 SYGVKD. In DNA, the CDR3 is TGTGCCATCAGTGATGGTGTGTCTGAGACCCAGTACTTC. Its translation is CAISDGVSETQYF.

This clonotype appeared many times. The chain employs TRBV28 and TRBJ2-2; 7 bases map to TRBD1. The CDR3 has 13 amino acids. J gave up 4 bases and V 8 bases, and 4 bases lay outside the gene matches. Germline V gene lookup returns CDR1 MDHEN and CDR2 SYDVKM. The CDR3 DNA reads TGTGCCAGCCACAGGGGTAGCACCGGGGAGCTGTTTTTT. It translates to CASHRGSTGELFF.

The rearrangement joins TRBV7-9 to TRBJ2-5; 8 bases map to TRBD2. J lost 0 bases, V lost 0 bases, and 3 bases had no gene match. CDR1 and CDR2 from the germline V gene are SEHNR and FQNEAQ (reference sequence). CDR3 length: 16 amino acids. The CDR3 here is CASSLAERGYQETQYF. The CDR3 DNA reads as TGTGCCAGCAGCTTAGCGGAGCGGGGGTACCAAGAGACCCAGTACTTC.

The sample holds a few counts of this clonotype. This CDR3 reads CSAFLAISTDTQYF. The CDR3 DNA is TGCAGTGCTTTTCTAGCGATTAGCACAGATACGCAGTATTTT. The chain has TRBV20-1 and TRBJ2-3; D might be TRBD2 (6 bases). Germline values: CDR1 DFQATT, CDR2 SNEGSKA (reference sequence). The CDR3 covers 14 residues. Trimming cost V 5 bases and J 0 bases, with 12 bases left between them.

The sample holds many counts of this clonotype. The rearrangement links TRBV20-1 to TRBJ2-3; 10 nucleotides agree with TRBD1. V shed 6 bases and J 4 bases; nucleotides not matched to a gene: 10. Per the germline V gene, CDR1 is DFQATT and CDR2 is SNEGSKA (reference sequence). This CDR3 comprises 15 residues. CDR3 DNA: TGCAGTGCCTATAACCCGGGACAGGGGTCAGATACGCAGTATTTT. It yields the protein CSAYNPGQGSDTQYF.

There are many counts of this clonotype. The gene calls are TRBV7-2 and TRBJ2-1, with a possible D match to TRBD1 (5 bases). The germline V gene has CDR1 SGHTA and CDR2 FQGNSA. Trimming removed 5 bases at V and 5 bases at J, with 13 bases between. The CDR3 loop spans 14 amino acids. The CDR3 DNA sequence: TGTGCCAGCAGCCTTTCCCGACAGAACAATGAGCAGTTCTTC. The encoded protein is CASSLSRQNNEQFF.

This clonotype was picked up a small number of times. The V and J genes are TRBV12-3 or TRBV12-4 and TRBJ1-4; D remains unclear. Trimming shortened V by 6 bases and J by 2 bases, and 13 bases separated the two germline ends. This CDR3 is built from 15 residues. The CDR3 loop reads CASSLVGGTNEKLFF. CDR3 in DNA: TGTGCCAGCAGCCTCGTAGGAGGGACTAATGAAAAACTGTTTTTT.

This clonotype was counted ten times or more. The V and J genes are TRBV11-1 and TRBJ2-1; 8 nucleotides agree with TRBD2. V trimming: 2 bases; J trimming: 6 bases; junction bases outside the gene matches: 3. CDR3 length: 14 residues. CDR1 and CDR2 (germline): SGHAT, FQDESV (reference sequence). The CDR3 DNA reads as TGTGCCAGCAGCTTACCGGGACTAGTCAATGAGCAGTTCTTC. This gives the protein CASSLPGLVNEQFF.

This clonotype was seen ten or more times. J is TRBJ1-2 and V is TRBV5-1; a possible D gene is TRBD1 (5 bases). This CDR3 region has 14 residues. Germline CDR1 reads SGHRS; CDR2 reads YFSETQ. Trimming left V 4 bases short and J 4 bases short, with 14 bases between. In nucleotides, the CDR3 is TGCGCCAGCAGCAGGCCAGGGAGTGGCTATGGCTACACCTTC. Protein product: CASSRPGSGYGYTF.

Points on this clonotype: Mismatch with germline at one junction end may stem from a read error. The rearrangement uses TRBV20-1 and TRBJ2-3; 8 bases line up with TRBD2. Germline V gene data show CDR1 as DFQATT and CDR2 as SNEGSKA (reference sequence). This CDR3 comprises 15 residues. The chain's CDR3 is CSARELAGRTDTHYF. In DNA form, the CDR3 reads TGCAGTGCTAGAGAGCTAGCGGGCCGCACAGATACGCACTATTTT.

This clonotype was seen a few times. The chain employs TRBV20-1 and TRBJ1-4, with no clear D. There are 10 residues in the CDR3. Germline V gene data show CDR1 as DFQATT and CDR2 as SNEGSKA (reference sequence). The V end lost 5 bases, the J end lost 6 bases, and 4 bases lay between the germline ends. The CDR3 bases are TGCAGTGCTTGGGATGAAAAACTGTTTTTT. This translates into CSAWDEKLFF.

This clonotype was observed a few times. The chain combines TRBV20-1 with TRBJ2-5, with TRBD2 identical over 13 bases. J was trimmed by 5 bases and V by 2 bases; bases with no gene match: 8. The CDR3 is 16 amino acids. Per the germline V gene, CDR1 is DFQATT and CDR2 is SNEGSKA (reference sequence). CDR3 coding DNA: TGCAGTGCTAGACCCTGGACTAGCGGGAGTGGGGAGACCCAGTACTTC. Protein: CSARPWTSGSGETQYF.

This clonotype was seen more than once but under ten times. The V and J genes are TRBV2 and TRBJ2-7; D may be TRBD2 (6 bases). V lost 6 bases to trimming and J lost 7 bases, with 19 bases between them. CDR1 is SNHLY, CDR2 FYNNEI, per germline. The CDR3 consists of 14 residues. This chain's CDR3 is CASRNGAFGGEQYF. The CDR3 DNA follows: TGTGCCAGCAGGAACGGGGCTTTCGGGGGAGAGCAGTACTTC.

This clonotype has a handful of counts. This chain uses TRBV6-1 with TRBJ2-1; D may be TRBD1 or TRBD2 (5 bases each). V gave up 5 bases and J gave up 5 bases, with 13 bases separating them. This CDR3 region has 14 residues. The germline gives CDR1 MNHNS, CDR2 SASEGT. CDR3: CASSQPGPHNEQFF. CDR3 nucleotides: TGTGCCAGCAGTCAACCGGGACCCCACAATGAGCAGTTCTTC.

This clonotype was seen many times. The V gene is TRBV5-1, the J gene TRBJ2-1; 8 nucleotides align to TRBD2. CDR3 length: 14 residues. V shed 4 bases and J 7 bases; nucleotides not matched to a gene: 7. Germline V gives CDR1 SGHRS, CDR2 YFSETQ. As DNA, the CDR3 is TGCGCCAGCAGCCGGCGGGGGGCAGAGAATGAGCAGTTCTTC. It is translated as CASSRRGAENEQFF.

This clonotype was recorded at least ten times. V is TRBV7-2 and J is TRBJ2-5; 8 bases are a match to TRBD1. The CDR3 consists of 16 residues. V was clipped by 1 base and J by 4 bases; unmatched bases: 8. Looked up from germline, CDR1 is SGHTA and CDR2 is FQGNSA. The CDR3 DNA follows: TGTGCCAGCAGCTTAGTTCCAGGGGGCTTTGGAGAGACCCAGTACTTC. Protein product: CASSLVPGGFGETQYF.

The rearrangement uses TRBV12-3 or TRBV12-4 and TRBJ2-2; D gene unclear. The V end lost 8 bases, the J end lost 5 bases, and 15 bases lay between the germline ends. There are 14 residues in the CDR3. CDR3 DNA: TGTGCCAGCGTCAAAACAACCTCTACCGGGGAGCTGTTTTTT. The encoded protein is CASVKTTSTGELFF.

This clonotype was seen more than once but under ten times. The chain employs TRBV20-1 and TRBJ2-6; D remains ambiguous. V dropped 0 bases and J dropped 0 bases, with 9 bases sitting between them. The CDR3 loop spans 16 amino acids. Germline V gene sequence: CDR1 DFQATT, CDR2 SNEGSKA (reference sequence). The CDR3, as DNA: TGCAGTGCTAGAGATCCTACGGGCTCTGGGGCCAACGTCCTGACTTTC. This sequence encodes CSARDPTGSGANVLTF.

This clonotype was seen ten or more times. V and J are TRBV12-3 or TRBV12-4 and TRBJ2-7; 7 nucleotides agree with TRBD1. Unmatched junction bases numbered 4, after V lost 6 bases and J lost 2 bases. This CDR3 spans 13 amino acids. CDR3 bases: TGTGCCAGCAGCCAGACAGGGACCTACGAGCAGTACTTC. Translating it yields CASSQTGTYEQYF.